This T cell receptor beta chain was obtained from a study of blood T cell repertoires in COVID-19. Original methodology: Estimated nucleated cell counts came from reference gene primer amplification. Libraries were prepared by immunoSEQ multiplex PCR; TCRdb keeps only in-frame clonotypes and omits some of them. V and J calls and clone size are as listed in that table; D and trimming were resolved from the DNA. Of about 480,000 clones detected, around nine tenths appear once; the ten largest clones hold 1.5% to 2%. Among Cohort 3 donors, those recovered had two negative PCRs, clearance, or symptom resolution. The sample comprised PBMCs or T cells enriched from blood (not recorded which). The TCR was taken from a middle-aged woman who had recovered from COVID-19.

In nucleotides, the CDR3 is TGTGCCAGCATGGGACAGTATTACTATGGCTACACCTTC. Residues: CASMGQYYYGYTF. J is TRBJ1-2 and V is TRBV6-5, with TRBD1 matching over 7 bases. V dropped 7 bases and J dropped 3; count of bases not matched to a gene: 5. This CDR3 spans 13 amino acids. Per germline, CDR1 MNHEY and CDR2 SVGAGI.